The rows below give T cell receptor beta chains drawn from one sample of a study of graft-versus-host responses after intestinal transplantation. The antigens for these receptors are not known. Assay: immunoSEQ multiplex PCR; the TCRdb copy retains only in-frame clones and omits some. The sample lists around 130,000 clones, approximately 90% seen once, with around 0.16% in the top ten. The sequenced sample was unstimulated CD4+ T cells sorted from spleen or lymph node cells, obtained before intestinal transplant. The receptors here all came from a human donor who received an intestinal transplant. CDR3s include the opening cysteine and the closing phenylalanine or tryptophan. A D gene is named only where the DNA matches it firmly. A row's size may be missing; if present it is once, few, many or a size class.

>NA|NA|TRBJ1-1|TRBV12-2
TGTGCTAGGGAGGGGGTCACTGAAGCTTTCTTT
CAREGVTEAFF
>NA|once|TRBJ1-1|TRBV27
TGTGCCAGCAGTTTAGGAGCTCGGACTGAAGCTTTCTTT
CASSLGARTEAFF
>NA|NA|TRBJ1-2|TRBV6-5
TGTGCCAGCAGTCGGACGGCTCCGGGAGGCTACACCTTC
CASSRTAPGGYTF
>NA|NA|TRBJ1-5|TRBV12-5
TGTGCTAGTGGTTTTGAGGAGGTTCAGCCCCAGCATTTT
CASGFEEVQPQHF
>NA|NA|TRBJ1-6|TRBV5-1
TGCGCCAGCAGCTTGGGGACACAGGGTTCACCCCTCCACTTT
CASSLGTQGSPLHF
>NA|NA|TRBJ2-2|TRBV4-1
TGCGCCAGCAGCCAAGTCGCCAGCCGGGTCGTAACCGGGGAGCTGTTTTTT
CASSQVASRVVTGELFF
>NA|NA|TRBJ1-6|TRBV11-2
TGTGCCAGCAGCTTATACGGGGGTGGTTCACCCCTCCACTTT
CASSLYGGGSPLHF
>TRBD1|NA|TRBJ2-1|TRBV5-8
TGTGCCAGCAGCTTTCAGGGACAGAGCTACAATGAGCAGTTCTTC
CASSFQGQSYNEQFF
>TRBD1|NA|TRBJ2-7|TRBV18
TGTGCCAGCTCTCCTCCTGACAGGGGGGTATCCTACGAGCAGTACTTC
CASSPPDRGVSYEQYF
>NA|NA|TRBJ1-1|TRBV6-6
TGTGCCACCCACAGGGTATTGGTGGTCACTGAAGCTTTCTTT
CATHRVLVVTEAFF
>NA|few|TRBJ1-6|TRBV7-2
TGTGCCAGCAGCTTGACGGCCTATAATTCACCCCTCCACTTT
CASSLTAYNSPLHF
>NA|NA|TRBJ1-2|TRBV5-1
TGCGCCAGCAGCACCGGACAGTCGCGTGGCTACACCTTC
CASSTGQSRGYTF
>NA|NA|TRBJ2-5|TRBV6-1
TGTGCCAGCGAGGACAGTTTACAAGAGACCCAGTACTTC
CASEDSLQETQYF
>NA|NA|TRBJ1-1|TRBV6-1
TGTGCCAGCAGTGAAATAGGAGGTCCCACTGAAGCTTTCTTT
CASSEIGGPTEAFF
>TRBD2|NA|TRBJ2-5|TRBV5-1
TGCGCCAGCAGCTTAGGACTAGCGGGGGGTCTTTCGTACCAAGAGACCCAGTACTTC
CASSLGLAGGLSYQETQYF
>TRBD1|NA|TRBJ2-7|TRBV7-9
TGTGCCAGCAGCCCCCTGGGGACAGTCCCCTCCTACGAGCAGTACTTC
CASSPLGTVPSYEQYF
>NA|NA|TRBJ2-5|TRBV18
TGTGCCAGCTCACCTGGTAGCGGCACCCAAGAGACCCAGTACTTC
CASSPGSGTQETQYF
>NA|NA|TRBJ1-6|TRBV9
TGTGCCAGCAGCCCATGGGACAATAATTCACCCCTCCACTTT
CASSPWDNNSPLHF
>TRBD1|NA|TRBJ1-1|TRBV6-1
TGTGCCAGCACCCCTCAGGGGGAATTGGGTGAAGCTTTCTTT
CASTPQGELGEAFF
>NA|NA|TRBJ1-2|TRBV7-9
TGTGCCAGCAGTGACGACTTTTACTATGGCTACACCTTC
CASSDDFYYGYTF
>TRBD1|once|TRBJ2-7|TRBV6-1
TGTGCCAGCAGGAAGGGACAGGGAGCCTACGAGCAGTACTTC
CASRKGQGAYEQYF
>NA|NA|TRBJ2-3|TRBV9
TGTGCCAGCAGCGGGCGGGCCTCAGATACGCAGTATTTT
CASSGRASDTQYF
>TRBD2|NA|TRBJ2-7|TRBV6-1
TGTGCCAGCTGCCGGGGGGGGACCTCCTACGAGCAGTACTTC
CASCRGGTSYEQYF
>NA|NA|TRBJ1-5|TRBV2
TGTGCCAGCAGGGGAGGGGGGAGTCAGCCCCAGCATTTT
CASRGGGSQPQHF
>TRBD2|NA|TRBJ2-1|TRBV11-2
TGTGCCAGCAGCTTATCCCTAGCGGGGGCGACCAGGGAGCAGTTCTTC
CASSLSLAGATREQFF
>NA|NA|TRBJ1-5|TRBV18
TGTGCCAGCTCACCCCCAGGAGGTCAGCCCCAGCATTTT
CASSPPGGQPQHF
>TRBD2|NA|TRBJ2-7|TRBV23-1
TGCGCCATTGGGGGGGACTCTTCCTACGAGCAGTACTTC
CAIGGDSSYEQYF